The 3 T cell receptor beta chains below were found in one sample sequenced in a study of blood T cell repertoires in COVID-19. The method was immunoSEQ multiplex PCR; TCRdb's version includes in-frame clones alone and lacks a portion of them. The repertoire consists of around 40,000 clones, with 86% occurring once and the leading ten covering 8.4%. Sequencing was performed on peripheral blood. These receptors were taken from a man aged 55 to 70 with active COVID-19.

This clone ranks as medium-sized. The chain links TRBV12-3 or TRBV12-4 to TRBJ1-2; D gene uncertain. CDR3 length: 12 residues. The V end lost 7 bases, the J end lost 0 bases, and 6 bases lay between the germline ends. The CDR3 is CASKISNYGYTF. In DNA form, the CDR3 reads TGTGCCAGCAAAATATCTAACTATGGCTACACCTTC.

V and J are TRBV6-5 and TRBJ1-2; 7 nucleotides align to TRBD1. V was clipped by 6 bases and J by 2 bases; unmatched bases: 3. This CDR3 spans 13 amino acids. Germline-derived CDR1 and CDR2 are MNHEY and SVGAGI. CDR3: CASRKTGNYGYTF. CDR3 DNA: TGTGCCAGCAGGAAGACAGGGAACTATGGCTACACCTTC.

The V gene is TRBV19, the J gene TRBJ2-7; 10 bases are a match to TRBD1. V lost 5 bases and J lost 4; bases outside the gene matches: 11. The germline V gene has CDR1 LNHDA and CDR2 SQIVND (reference sequence). CDR3 size: 16 residues. The CDR3 loop is CASSAGDRGLSYEQYF. DNA of the CDR3: TGTGCCAGTAGTGCGGGGGACAGGGGCCTATCTTACGAGCAGTACTTC.